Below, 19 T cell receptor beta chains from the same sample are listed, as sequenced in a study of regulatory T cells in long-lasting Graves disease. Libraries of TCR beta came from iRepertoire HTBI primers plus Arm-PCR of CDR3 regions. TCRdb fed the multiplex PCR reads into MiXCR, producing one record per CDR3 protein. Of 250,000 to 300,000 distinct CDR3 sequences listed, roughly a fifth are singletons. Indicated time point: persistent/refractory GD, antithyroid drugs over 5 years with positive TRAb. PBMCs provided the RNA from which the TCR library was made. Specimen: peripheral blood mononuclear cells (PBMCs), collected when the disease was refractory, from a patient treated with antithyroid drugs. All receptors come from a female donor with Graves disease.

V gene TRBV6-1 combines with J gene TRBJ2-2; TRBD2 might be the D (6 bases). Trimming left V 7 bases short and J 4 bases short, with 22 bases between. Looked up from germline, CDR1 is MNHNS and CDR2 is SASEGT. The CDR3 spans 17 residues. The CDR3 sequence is CASNPFGGFGGTGELFF. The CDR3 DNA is TGTGCCAGCAACCCCTTTGGGGGGTTTGGAGGCACCGGGGAGCTGTTTTTT.

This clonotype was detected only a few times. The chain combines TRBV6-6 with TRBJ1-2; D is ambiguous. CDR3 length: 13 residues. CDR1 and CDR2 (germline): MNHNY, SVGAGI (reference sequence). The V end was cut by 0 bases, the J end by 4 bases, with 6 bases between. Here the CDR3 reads CASSYSEGYGYTF. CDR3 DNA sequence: TGTGCCAGCAGTTACTCGGAGGGCTATGGCTACACCTTC.

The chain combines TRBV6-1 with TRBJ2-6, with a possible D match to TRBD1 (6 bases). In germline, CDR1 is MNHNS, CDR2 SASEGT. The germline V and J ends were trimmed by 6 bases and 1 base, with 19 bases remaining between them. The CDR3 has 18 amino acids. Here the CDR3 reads CASSRQGGNLSGANVLTF. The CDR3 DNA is TGTGCCAGCAGCCGTCAAGGGGGAAATTTATCTGGGGCCAACGTCCTGACTTTC.

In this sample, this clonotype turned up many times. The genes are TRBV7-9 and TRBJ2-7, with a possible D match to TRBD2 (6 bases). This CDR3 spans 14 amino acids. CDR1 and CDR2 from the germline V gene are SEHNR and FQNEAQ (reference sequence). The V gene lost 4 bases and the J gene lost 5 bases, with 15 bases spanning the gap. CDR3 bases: TGTGCCAGCAGCTCGGAGGGGATGTTGGACGAGCAGTACTTC. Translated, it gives CASSSEGMLDEQYF.

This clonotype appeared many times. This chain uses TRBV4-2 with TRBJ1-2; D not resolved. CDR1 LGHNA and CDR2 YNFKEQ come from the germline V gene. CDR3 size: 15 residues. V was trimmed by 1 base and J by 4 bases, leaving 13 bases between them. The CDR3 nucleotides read TGTGCCAGCAGCCAAGCGACGCAGACGACCTATGGCTACACCTTC. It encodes CASSQATQTTYGYTF.

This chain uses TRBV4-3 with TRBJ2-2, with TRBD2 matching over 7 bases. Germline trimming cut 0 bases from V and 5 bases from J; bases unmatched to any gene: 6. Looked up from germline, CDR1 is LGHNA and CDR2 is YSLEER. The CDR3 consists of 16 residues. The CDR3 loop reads CASSQDGGGWTGELFF. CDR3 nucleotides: TGCGCCAGCAGCCAAGATGGGGGGGGGTGGACCGGGGAGCTGTTTTTT.

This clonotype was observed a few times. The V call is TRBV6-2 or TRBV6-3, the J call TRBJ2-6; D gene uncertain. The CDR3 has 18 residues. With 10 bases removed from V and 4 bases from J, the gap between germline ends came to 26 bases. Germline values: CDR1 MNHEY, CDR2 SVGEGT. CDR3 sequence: CATKVTDGKTPGANVLTF. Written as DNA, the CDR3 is TGTGCCACCAAAGTTACCGATGGAAAAACCCCGGGGGCCAACGTCCTGACTTTC.

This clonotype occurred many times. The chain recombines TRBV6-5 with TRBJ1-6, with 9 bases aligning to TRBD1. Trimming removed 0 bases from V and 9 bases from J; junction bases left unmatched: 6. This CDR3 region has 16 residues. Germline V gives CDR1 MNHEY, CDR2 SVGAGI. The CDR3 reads CASSYSWTGAGSPLHF. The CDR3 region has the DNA TGTGCCAGCAGTTACTCGTGGACAGGGGCAGGTTCACCCCTCCACTTT.

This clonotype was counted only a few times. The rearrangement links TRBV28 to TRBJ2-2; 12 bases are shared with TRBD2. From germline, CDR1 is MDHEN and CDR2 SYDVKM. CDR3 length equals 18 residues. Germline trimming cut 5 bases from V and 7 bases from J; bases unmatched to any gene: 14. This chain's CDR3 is CASSVSLAGGPSGGELFF. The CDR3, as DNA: TGTGCCAGCAGTGTATCCCTAGCGGGAGGGCCCTCGGGCGGGGAGCTGTTTTTT. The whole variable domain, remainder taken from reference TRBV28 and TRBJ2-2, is DVKVTQSSRYLVKRTGEKVFLECVQDMDHENMFWYRQDPGLGLRLIYFSYDVKMKEKGDIPEGYSVSREKKERFSLILESASTNQTSMYLCASSVSLAGGPSGGELFFGEGSRLTVL.

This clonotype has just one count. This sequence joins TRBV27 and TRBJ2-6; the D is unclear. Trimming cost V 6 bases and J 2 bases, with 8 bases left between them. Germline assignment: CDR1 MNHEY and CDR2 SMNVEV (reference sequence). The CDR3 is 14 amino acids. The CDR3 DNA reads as TGTGCCAGCAGAATGTTTGCTGGGGCCAACGTCCTGACTTTC. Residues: CASRMFAGANVLTF.

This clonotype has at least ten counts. The CDR3: CASSSSGTGDRYTF. CDR3 DNA: TGCGCCAGCAGCTCGTCCGGGACAGGGGATCGCTACACCTTC. This chain uses TRBV5-1 with TRBJ1-2; 10 nucleotides line up with TRBD1. The V segment lost 3 bases and the J segment 9 bases; nucleotides outside the gene matches: 8. The CDR3 loop spans 14 amino acids. From germline, CDR1 is SGHRS and CDR2 YFSETQ.

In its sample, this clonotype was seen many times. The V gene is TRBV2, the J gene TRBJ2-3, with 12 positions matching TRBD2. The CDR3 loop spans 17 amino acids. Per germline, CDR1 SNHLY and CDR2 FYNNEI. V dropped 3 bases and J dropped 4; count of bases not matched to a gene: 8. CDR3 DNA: TGTGCCAGCAGTGATCTCATCGGACTAGCGGGACCAGATACGCAGTATTTT. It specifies CASSDLIGLAGPDTQYF.

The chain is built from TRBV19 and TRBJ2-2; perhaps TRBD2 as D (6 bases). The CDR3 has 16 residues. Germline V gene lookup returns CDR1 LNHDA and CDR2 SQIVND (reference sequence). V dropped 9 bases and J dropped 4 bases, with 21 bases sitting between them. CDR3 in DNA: TGTGCCAGCAGCTCCCGGGCGGGGTCGGGCACCGGGGAGCTGTTTTTT. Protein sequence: CASSSRAGSGTGELFF.

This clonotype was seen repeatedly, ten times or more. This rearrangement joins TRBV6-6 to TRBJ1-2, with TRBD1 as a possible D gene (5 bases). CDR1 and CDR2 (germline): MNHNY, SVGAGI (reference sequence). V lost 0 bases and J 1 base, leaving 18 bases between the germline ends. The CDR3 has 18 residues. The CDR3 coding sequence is TGTGCCAGCAGTTACTCGGGGACGTTACGACCCAGTAACTATGGCTACACCTTC. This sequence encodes CASSYSGTLRPSNYGYTF.

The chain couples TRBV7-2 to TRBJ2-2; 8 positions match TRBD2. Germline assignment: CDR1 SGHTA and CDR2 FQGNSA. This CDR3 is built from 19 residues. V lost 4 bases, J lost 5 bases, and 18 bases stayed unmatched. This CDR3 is CASSYSFSGTYWGTGELFF. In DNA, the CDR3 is TGTGCCAGCAGCTACTCCTTTAGCGGGACCTACTGGGGGACCGGGGAGCTGTTTTTT.

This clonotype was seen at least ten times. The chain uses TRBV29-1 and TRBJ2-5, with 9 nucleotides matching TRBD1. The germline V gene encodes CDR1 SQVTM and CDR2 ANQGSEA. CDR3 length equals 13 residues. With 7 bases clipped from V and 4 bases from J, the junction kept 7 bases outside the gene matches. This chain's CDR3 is CSGTGGEGETQYF. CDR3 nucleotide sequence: TGCAGCGGTACAGGGGGCGAGGGAGAGACCCAGTACTTC.

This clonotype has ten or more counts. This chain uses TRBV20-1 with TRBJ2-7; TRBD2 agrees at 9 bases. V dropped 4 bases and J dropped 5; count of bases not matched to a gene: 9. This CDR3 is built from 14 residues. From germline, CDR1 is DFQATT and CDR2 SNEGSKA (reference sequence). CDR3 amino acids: CSAKRGLATNEQYF. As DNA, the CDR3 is TGCAGTGCTAAGAGGGGACTAGCAACTAACGAGCAGTACTTC.

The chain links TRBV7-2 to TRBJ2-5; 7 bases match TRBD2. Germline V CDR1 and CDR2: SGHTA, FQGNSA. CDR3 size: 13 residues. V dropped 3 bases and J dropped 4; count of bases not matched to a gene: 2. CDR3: CASSFGEGETQYF. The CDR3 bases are TGTGCCAGCAGCTTTGGGGAGGGAGAGACCCAGTACTTC.

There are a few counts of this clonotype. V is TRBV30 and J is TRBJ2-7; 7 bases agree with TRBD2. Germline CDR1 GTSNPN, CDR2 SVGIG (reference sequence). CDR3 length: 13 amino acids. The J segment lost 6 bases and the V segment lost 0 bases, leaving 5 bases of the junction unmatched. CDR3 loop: CAWSVTGTIEQYF. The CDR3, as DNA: TGTGCCTGGAGTGTAACCGGGACTATCGAGCAGTACTTC.